This T cell receptor (beta chain) was captured by sequencing in a study of shared clonotypes between healthy human individuals. Across the whole study: Per-donor plates numbered three CD4 naive, three CD4 memory, two CD8 naive and one CD8 memory. Findings and caveats of the study: Only blood was sampled, and tissue TCR repertoires likely differ from blood ones. Generation probabilities were higher for clonotypes shared across all four sorted-subset donors than for unshared ones.

Naive CD8 isolation took CD45RO-negative cells positively selected for CCR7 and excluded terminally differentiated effector memory CD45RA+ cells. The study enrolled healthy HIV-negative adults without recent acute infections or vaccinations as donors. The table lists this clone with a few counts. Its specificity is unknown. Different DNA sequences within this sample yield the same CDR3. The germline gives CDR1 MGHRA, CDR2 YSYEKL. V was shortened by 1 base and J by 3 bases, with 7 bases between the two germline ends. The CDR3 length is 13 residues. The table came from immunoSEQ multiplex PCR; TCRdb's copy has only in-frame clones and leaves some out. Of millions of clones listed, around 96% are singletons.

The sequence was obtained from a man aged 18-30 years in good health. The J gene is TRBJ2-7, the V gene TRBV4-1; the D is unclear. Sequenced: naive CD8+ T cells sorted from blood. This chain's CDR3 is CASSQGQLYEQYF. The CDR3 nucleotides read TGCGCCAGCAGCCAAGGTCAGCTCTACGAGCAGTACTTC.